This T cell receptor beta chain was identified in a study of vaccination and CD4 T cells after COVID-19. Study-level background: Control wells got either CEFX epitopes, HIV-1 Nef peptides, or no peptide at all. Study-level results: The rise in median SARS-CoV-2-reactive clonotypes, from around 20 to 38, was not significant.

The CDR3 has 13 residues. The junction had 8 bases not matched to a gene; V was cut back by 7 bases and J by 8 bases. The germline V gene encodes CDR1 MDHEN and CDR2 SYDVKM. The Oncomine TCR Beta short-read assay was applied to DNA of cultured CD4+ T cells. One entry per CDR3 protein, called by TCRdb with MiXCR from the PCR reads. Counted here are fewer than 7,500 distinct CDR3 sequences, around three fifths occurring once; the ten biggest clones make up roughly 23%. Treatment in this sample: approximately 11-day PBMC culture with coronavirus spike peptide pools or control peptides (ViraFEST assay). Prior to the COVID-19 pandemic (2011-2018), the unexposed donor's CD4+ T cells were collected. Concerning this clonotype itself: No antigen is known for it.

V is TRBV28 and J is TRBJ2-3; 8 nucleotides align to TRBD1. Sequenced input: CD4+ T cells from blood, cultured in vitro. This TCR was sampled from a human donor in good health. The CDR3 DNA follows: TGTGCCAGCATGGACAGGGCCGGGGGTACGCAGTATTTT. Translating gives CASMDRAGGTQYF.